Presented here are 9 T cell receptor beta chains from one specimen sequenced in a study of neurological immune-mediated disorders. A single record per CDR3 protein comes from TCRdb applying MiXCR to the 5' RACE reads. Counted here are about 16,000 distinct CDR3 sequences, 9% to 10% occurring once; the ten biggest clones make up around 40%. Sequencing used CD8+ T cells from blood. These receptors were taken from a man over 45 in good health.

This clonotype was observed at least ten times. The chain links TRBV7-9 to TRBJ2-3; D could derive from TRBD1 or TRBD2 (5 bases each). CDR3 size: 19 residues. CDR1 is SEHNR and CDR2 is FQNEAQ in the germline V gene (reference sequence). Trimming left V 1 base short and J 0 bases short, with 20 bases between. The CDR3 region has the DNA TGTGCCAGCAGCTTAGATCCCGGGGCGGTCGAGTCTAGCACAGATACGCAGTATTTT. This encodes CASSLDPGAVESSTDTQYF.

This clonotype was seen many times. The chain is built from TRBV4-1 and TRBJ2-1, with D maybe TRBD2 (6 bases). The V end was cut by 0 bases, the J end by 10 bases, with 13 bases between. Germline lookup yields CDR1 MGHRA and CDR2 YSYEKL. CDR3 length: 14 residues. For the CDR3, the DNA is TGCGCCAGCAGCCAAGATGGTGGAGGGGACGAGCAGTTCTTC. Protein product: CASSQDGGGDEQFF.

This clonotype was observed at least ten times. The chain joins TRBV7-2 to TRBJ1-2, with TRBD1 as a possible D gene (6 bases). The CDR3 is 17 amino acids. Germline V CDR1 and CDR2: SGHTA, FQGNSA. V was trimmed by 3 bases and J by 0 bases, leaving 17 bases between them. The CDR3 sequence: CASSFDRGGRANYGYTF. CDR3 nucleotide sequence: TGTGCCAGCAGCTTCGACCGCGGGGGGCGAGCTAACTATGGCTACACCTTC.

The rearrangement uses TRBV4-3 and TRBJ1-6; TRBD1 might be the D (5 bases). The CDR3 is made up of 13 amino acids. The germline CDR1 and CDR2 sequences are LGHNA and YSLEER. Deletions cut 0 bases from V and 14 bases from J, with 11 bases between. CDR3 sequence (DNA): TGCGCCAGCAGCCAAGATCAGGGTCGAACCCTCCACTTT. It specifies CASSQDQGRTLHF.

CDR3 loop: CASSFLAGFGDTQFF. The DNA for the CDR3 is TGCGCCAGCAGCTTCCTGGCGGGTTTCGGGGATACGCAGTTCTTC. The chain uses TRBV5-1 and TRBJ2-1; the D gene is possibly TRBD2 (5 bases). This CDR3 is 15 amino acids long. Germline assignment: CDR1 SGHRS and CDR2 YFSETQ. V lost 2 bases and J 12 bases, leaving 21 bases between the germline ends.

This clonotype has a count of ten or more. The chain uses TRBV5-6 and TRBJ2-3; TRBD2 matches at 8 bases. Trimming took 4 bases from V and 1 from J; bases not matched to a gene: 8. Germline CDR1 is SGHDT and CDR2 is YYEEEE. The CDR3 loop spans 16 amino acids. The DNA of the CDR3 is TGTGCCAGCAGCGGATGGACTAGCAGACGCACAGATACGCAGTATTTT. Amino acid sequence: CASSGWTSRRTDTQYF.

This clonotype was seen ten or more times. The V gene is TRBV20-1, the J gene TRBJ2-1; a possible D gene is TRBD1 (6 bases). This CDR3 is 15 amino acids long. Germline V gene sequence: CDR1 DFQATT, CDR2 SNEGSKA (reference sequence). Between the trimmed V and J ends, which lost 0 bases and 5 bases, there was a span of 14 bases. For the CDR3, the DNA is TGCAGTGCTAGAGATCTTAACAGGGACCACAATGAGCAGTTCTTC. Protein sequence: CSARDLNRDHNEQFF.

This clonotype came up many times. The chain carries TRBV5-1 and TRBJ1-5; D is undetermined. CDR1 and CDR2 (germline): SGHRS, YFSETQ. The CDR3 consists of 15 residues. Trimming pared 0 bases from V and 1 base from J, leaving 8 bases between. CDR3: CASSLGGLSNQPQHF. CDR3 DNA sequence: TGCGCCAGCAGCTTGGGAGGGCTAAGCAATCAGCCCCAGCATTTT.

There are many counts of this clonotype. CDR3 protein: CASSQGLGDPYEQYF. In nucleotides, the CDR3 is TGTGCCAGCAGCCAGGGCTTGGGGGATCCCTACGAGCAGTACTTC. The gene calls are TRBV14 and TRBJ2-7; possibly TRBD1 or TRBD2 for D (5 bases each). The CDR3 contains 15 residues. CDR1 and CDR2 from the germline V gene are SGHDN and FVKESK. Trimming removed 3 bases at V and 2 bases at J, with 14 bases between.